This note documents a single T cell receptor (beta chain) sequence. These data are taken from a study of control samples from healthy donors and cancer patients. Sequenced by immunoSEQ multiplex PCR; TCRdb stores in-frame clones only, minus some. This repertoire shows 150,000 to 180,000 clones, over 85% found once; its top ten account for around 2.5%. Source material: blood. This TCR derives from a man aged 50-60 years in good health.

This CDR3 is CASSLDGRATDTQYF. CDR3 coding DNA: TGTGCCAGCAGCTTAGATGGTCGGGCCACAGATACGCAGTATTTT. The chain couples TRBV11-2 to TRBJ2-3; D is undetermined. Germline values: CDR1 SGHAT, CDR2 FQNNGV. Trimming left V 0 bases short and J 2 bases short, with 9 bases between. This CDR3 is built from 15 residues.